These 2 T cell receptor beta chains were sequenced from one sample in a study of vaccination and CD4 T cells after COVID-19. These receptors are not linked to any known antigen. The sample's treatment: approximately nine-day PBMC culture with coronavirus spike peptide pools or control peptides (ViraFEST assay). An Oncomine TCR Beta short-read assay was used to sequence the DNA from cultured CD4+ T cells. TCRdb reanalysed the PCR reads using MiXCR and keeps one entry per CDR3 protein. The sample has about 12,000 distinct CDR3 sequences, more than 40% seen once. The sample taken for sequencing was CD4+ T cells from blood, cultured in vitro. The receptors derive from a human donor who had recovered from COVID-19.

This clonotype has more than one count but fewer than ten. V and J are TRBV7-2 and TRBJ1-2; weak D call: TRBD1 (5 bases). CDR3 size: 12 residues. Germline V lookup: CDR1 SGHTA, CDR2 FQGNSA. V dropped 4 bases and J dropped 6 bases, with 9 bases sitting between them. The CDR3 here is CASSSTGHGYTF. The CDR3 DNA follows: TGTGCCAGCAGCTCCACAGGACATGGCTACACCTTC.

V and J are TRBV5-1 and TRBJ2-2, with D possibly TRBD1 on 5 matching bases. CDR1 is SGHRS, CDR2 YFSETQ, per germline. CDR3 length: 15 amino acids. Between the trimmed V and J ends, which lost 0 bases and 0 bases, there was a span of 6 bases. DNA for the CDR3: TGCGCCAGCAGCTTGGGGACACCGAACACCGGGGAGCTGTTTTTT. Translation: CASSLGTPNTGELFF.